This T cell receptor beta chain came from a study of regulatory T cells in long-lasting Graves disease. The germline CDR1 and CDR2 sequences are SGDLS and YYNGEE. Trimming removed 0 bases at V and 7 bases at J, with 16 bases between. The length of the CDR3 is 15 residues. Noted time point: persistent/refractory GD, antithyroid drugs over 5 years with positive TRAb. From PBMCs, RNA was extracted and then used to make the TCR library. This clonotype has only a few counts. Its target is not known. Study findings and constraints: TCR diversity in persistent Graves' patients was below that of newly diagnosed ones. Favored gene segments in persistent disease were TRBV28, TRBJ1-2 and TRBJ2-5.

iRepertoire HTBI primers and Arm-PCR of CDR3 regions built TCR beta libraries. TCRdb fed the multiplex PCR reads into MiXCR, producing one record per CDR3 protein. The sample includes about 470,000 distinct CDR3 sequences, 20% to 25% seen only once; the top ten take about 6.6%. Sequenced material: peripheral blood mononuclear cells (PBMCs), taken when the disease was refractory, from a patient treated with antithyroid drugs. The TCR was taken from a female donor with Graves disease. This sequence joins TRBV9 and TRBJ1-1; maybe TRBD1 (6 bases). CDR3: CASSVAYRDKDEAFF. For the CDR3, the DNA is TGTGCCAGCAGCGTAGCCTACCGGGACAAAGATGAAGCTTTCTTT.